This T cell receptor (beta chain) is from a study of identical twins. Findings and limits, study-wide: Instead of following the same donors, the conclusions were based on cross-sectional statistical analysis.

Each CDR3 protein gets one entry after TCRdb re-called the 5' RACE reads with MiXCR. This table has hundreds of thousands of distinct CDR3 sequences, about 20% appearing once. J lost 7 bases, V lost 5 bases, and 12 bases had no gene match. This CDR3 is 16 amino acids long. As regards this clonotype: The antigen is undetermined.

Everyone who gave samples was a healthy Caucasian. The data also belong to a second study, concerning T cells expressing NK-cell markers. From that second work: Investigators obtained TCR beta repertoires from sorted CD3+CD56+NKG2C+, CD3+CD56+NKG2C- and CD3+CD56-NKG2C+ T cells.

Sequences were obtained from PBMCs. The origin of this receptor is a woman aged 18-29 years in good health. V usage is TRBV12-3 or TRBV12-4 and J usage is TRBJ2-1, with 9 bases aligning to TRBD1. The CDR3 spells CASSPTGTGNRNEQFF. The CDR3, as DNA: TGTGCCAGCAGTCCAACCGGGACAGGGAATAGGAATGAGCAGTTCTTC.